This T cell receptor beta chain was identified during a study of Ad26.COV2.S vaccination and SARS-CoV-2 variants (dated by TCRdb to the early 2020s). About the investigation overall: Donors in the vaccine arm were drawn from COV1001, a phase I-IIa trial of Ad26.COV2.S in healthy adults that was multicentre, randomized, double-blind and placebo-controlled. Investigators remained blinded to trial group allocation during experiments and outcome assessment. TCRbeta repertoire sequencing was used to assess the specificity and breadth of SARS-CoV-2-reactive T cell receptors after Ad26.COV2.S vaccination. The TCR-sequenced set comprised approximately 30 samples: roughly 19 Ad26.COV2.S vaccine recipients, 5 placebo recipients and 8 SARS-CoV-2 convalescent individuals. Ad26.COV2.S was administered intramuscularly at 5 x 10^10 or 1 x 10^11 viral particles, either as a single shot or as two shots given 56 days apart. Participants in the trial were split at random into five groups of five each, receiving low-dose or high-dose Ad26.COV2.S once or twice, or else placebo on both occasions.

The sample's treatment or condition label, in plain terms: around 19 received Ad26.COV2.S at low or high dose, single or two shots; 5 received placebo; per-sample allocation not given. For vaccine and placebo recipients, repertoires were sequenced using samples collected on day 63 after the first injection. In Cohort 1b, 20 to 25 adults aged 18-55 years were enrolled at a single site in Boston, USA, between 29 July and 7 August 2020. Ad26.COV2.S was a replication-incompetent adenovirus type 26 vector that expressed a prefusion-stabilized SARS-CoV-2 spike protein derived from the original Wuhan strain. The immunoSEQ Assay was used to sequence TCRbeta CDR3 regions. After extraction, genomic DNA underwent amplification by bias-controlled multiplex PCR, followed by high-throughput sequencing. The original pipeline was this. To quantify the absolute abundance of every unique TCRbeta CDR3 region, sequences were collapsed and filtered. T cell fraction was estimated by normalization of TCRbeta template counts to usable DNA, with usable DNA being measured through amplification of reference genes present in all nucleated cells. Repertoire TCRs were annotated as SARS-CoV-2-specific when V gene, CDR3 amino acid sequence and J gene were exactly matched to a known reactive TCR set. The reference SARS-CoV-2 TCR set was obtained from MIRA and was filtered for enrichment in COVID-19-positive ImmuneCODE repertoires, whereby public or cross-reactive TCRs were removed. Based on the MIRA antigens, annotated TCRs were further analysed at the level of specific ORF or position within ORF. Depth was the summed frequency of annotated unique rearrangements, while breadth was defined as annotated unique rearrangements over total unique productive rearrangements. Group comparisons of TCR breadth used two-sided Wilcoxon rank-sum tests. TCRdb carries this immuneACCESS record with in-frame sequences only. Its versions omit some clonotypes, under half of them owing to an unresolved V gene in the studies checked, with the rest unexplained. V, J and clone size are those of that table, while D and trimming were read from the DNA. Across this sample there are fewer than 900,000 clones, with around 90% seen only once. Over 1.3% of the sample belongs to the ten largest clones.

Concerning this clone: The antigen this receptor binds is unknown. No base qualities exist here, and no much larger clone lies one base off it.

The research as a whole found: Comparing responses between vaccine doses or regimens was not something the study was powered to do. Higher spike-specific TCR breadth was observed in Ad26.COV2.S recipients than in placebo recipients (P = 0.0014). After vaccination, substantial breadth of spike-specific CD8+ and CD4+ T cell responses was reported. Non-spike TCR breadth was comparable between vaccine and placebo recipients, consistent with the vaccine containing only spike. According to the authors, total T cell responses may have been underestimated by the TCR breadth and depth analyses.

The CDR3 spans 15 residues, from the cysteine through the phenylalanine. The entry retains the CDR3 DNA only, 45 bases that are in frame from base 1. The germline V gene provides CDR1 SGDLS and CDR2 YYNGEE. Trimming costs V 0 bases and J 6 bases, and their ends lie 12 bases apart. The sample was peripheral blood, taken in a trial of Ad26.COV2.S vaccine versus placebo. The receptor was derived from a person aged 18-65 years who received the Ad26.COV2.S COVID-19 vaccine or a placebo. In this chain, TRBV9 is recombined with TRBJ2-2; TRBD1 might be the D gene, on 5 matching bases. The CDR3 protein: CASSVGNRWAGELFF. The bases are TGTGCCAGCAGCGTAGGGAACAGGTGGGCCGGGGAGCTGTTTTTT.